This TCR beta chain was documented in a study of beta chain features in type 1 diabetes. This clone was detected a few times. Its target is not known. Points from the study as a whole: For Type 1 diabetes patients, all four CD4+ subsets carried TCRB CDR3s that were moderately but significantly shorter.

On average, the one heparinised blood draw given by each donor was around 110 mL. Populations obtained by sorting all exceeded 98% purity. The CDR3 extends over 17 amino acids. Trimming took off 2 bases at V and 2 bases at J, with 19 bases between the two ends. Germline V CDR1 and CDR2: GTSNPN, SVGIG (reference sequence). The whole isolated RNA underwent reverse transcription, so sequencing captured expressed TCRB transcripts. Sequenced naive, central memory and regulatory T cell samples produced an average of around 3.5 million reads. The table came from immunoSEQ multiplex PCR; TCRdb's copy has only in-frame clones and leaves some out. Among roughly 160,000 clones listed, 6.5% to 9.5% were seen once.

This clonotype originated in a woman in her 40s with type 1 diabetes. Sequenced material: central memory CD4+ T cells from blood. The chain recombines TRBV30 with TRBJ1-3, with D perhaps matching TRBD1 (5 bases). CDR3 residues: CAWSTSGRGAAGNTIYF. As DNA, the CDR3 is TGTGCCTGGAGTACCTCCGGGAGGGGAGCTGCTGGAAACACCATATATTTT.